The 29 T cell receptor beta chains below come from one sample, sequenced in a study of T cell responses to AZD1222 COVID-19 vaccine. Sequencing was performed with immunoSEQ multiplex PCR; in TCRdb, only in-frame clones are kept and a portion is missing. This table holds about 160,000 clones, roughly 90% found once. The specimen was peripheral blood, collected 28 days after the second AZD1222 dose. These receptors were collected from an adult who received the AZD1222 COVID-19 vaccine.

The sample holds a few counts of this clone. The V call is TRBV9, the J call TRBJ1-1; 8 bases fit TRBD1. Germline CDR1 is SGDLS and CDR2 is YYNGEE. CDR3 length: 14 amino acids. Trimming took 3 bases from V and 8 from J; bases not matched to a gene: 9. CDR3 coding DNA: TGTGCCAGCAGCGCGACAGGGGTCGGGGGCGAAGCTTTCTTT. It is translated as CASSATGVGGEAFF. Drawing the rest from reference TRBV9 and TRBJ1-1, the complete variable domain is DSGVTQTPKHLITATGQRVTLRCSPRSGDLSVYWYQQSLDQGLQFLIQYYNGEERAKGNILERFSAQQFPDLHSELNLSSLELGDSALYFCASSATGVGGEAFFGQGTRLTVV.

V usage is TRBV12-3 or TRBV12-4 and J usage is TRBJ1-5; D ambiguous. This CDR3 is 12 amino acids long. V was shortened by 3 bases and J by 4 bases, with 4 bases between the two germline ends. The CDR3 reads CASSFENQPQHF. CDR3 nucleotide sequence: TGTGCCAGCAGTTTTGAGAATCAGCCCCAGCATTTT.

The V call is TRBV7-3, the J call TRBJ1-1, with a tentative D call TRBD1 (5 bases). CDR3 length: 14 amino acids. V was pared by 4 bases and J by 5 bases, with 14 bases between. Germline V gene lookup returns CDR1 SGHTA and CDR2 FQGTGA. CDR3 in amino acids: CASSSKAGRTEAFF. For the CDR3, the DNA is TGTGCCAGCAGCTCTAAGGCAGGGCGGACTGAAGCTTTCTTT.

The rearrangement uses TRBV5-1 and TRBJ1-2; D is ambiguous. The CDR3 runs to 13 residues. Trimming stripped 0 bases from V and 8 bases from J, with 11 bases between. Germline CDR1 and CDR2: SGHRS and YFSETQ. The CDR3 bases are TGCGCCAGCAGCTTGGCCCCAGGATCCGGCTACACCTTC. Its translation is CASSLAPGSGYTF.

The CDR3 DNA is TGCGCCAGCAGCCCTAAAACAGGGGGAATCTACGAGCAGTACTTC. Translating gives CASSPKTGGIYEQYF. The rearrangement links TRBV5-1 to TRBJ2-7, with 8 positions matching TRBD1. Germline lookup yields CDR1 SGHRS and CDR2 YFSETQ. J was trimmed by 3 bases and V by 4 bases; bases with no gene match: 9. This CDR3 has 15 residues. Full variable domain (missing parts from reference TRBV5-1 and TRBJ2-7): KAGVTQTPRYLIKTRGQQVTLSCSPISGHRSVSWYQQTPGQGLQFLFEYFSETQRNKGNFPGRFSGRQFSNSRSEMNVSTLELGDSALYLCASSPKTGGIYEQYFGPGTRLTVT.

The genes are TRBV6-5 and TRBJ1-3, with D possibly TRBD1 on 6 matching bases. The CDR3 loop spans 15 amino acids. Germline CDR1 MNHEY, CDR2 SVGAGI. Trimming shortened V by 6 bases and J by 5 bases, and 17 bases separated the two germline ends. The CDR3 region has the DNA TGTGCCAGCAGACCCGGACAGTCCTCGAGAAACACCATATATTTT. It yields the protein CASRPGQSSRNTIYF.

The CDR3 nucleotides are TGTGCCAGCAGTTACCTCGGACAGGTATCAGATACGCAGTATTTT. This gives the protein CASSYLGQVSDTQYF. This chain links TRBV6-2 or TRBV6-3 with TRBJ2-3, with 7 bases identical to TRBD1. From germline, CDR1 is MNHEY and CDR2 SVGEGT. Trimming cost V 2 bases and J 4 bases; bases outside gene matches: 6. This CDR3 is 15 amino acids long.

The chain joins TRBV27 to TRBJ1-2; D is possibly TRBD1 (5 bases). V dropped 2 bases and J dropped 8 bases, with 12 bases sitting between them. The CDR3 is made up of 13 amino acids. The germline V gene encodes CDR1 MNHEY and CDR2 SMNVEV (reference sequence). The CDR3 sequence is CASSLVQGRGYTF. The DNA of the CDR3 is TGTGCCAGCAGTTTAGTCCAGGGACGCGGCTACACCTTC.

This clone was counted a single time. The V and J genes are TRBV5-1 and TRBJ1-2; D remains ambiguous. Germline V gene lookup returns CDR1 SGHRS and CDR2 YFSETQ. The ends were cut back, 7 bases at V and 4 bases at J, with 14 bases in the middle. The CDR3 totals 13 residues. This chain's CDR3 is CASSSTAIYGYTF. The CDR3 nucleotides read TGCGCCAGCTCCTCAACTGCTATCTATGGCTACACCTTC.

This clone was seen a handful of times. The chain is built from TRBV6-6 and TRBJ2-7; TRBD1 is a possible D gene (5 bases). The germline gives CDR1 MNHNY, CDR2 SVGAGI (reference sequence). V lost 7 bases, J lost 5 bases, and 18 bases lay in between. This CDR3 spans 14 amino acids. The DNA of the CDR3 is TGTGCCAGCACCAACCAGGACATCAGGGACGAGCAGTACTTC. Its translation: CASTNQDIRDEQYF.

This chain links TRBV3-1 (or the pseudogene TRBV3-2) with TRBJ2-7; maybe TRBD2 (6 bases). This CDR3 has 14 amino acids. The V end lost 4 bases, the J end lost 3 bases, and 13 bases lay between the germline ends. From germline, CDR1 is LGHDT and CDR2 YNNKEL (reference sequence). The CDR3 DNA reads TGTGCCAGCAGCCGAGGAGGGGACCGCTACGAGCAGTACTTC. Translation gives CASSRGGDRYEQYF.

The V call is TRBV25-1, the J call TRBJ1-2; 11 bases map to TRBD1. The CDR3 has 15 residues. Germline CDR1 MGHDK, CDR2 SYGVNS. V lost 2 bases and J lost 4; bases outside the gene matches: 3. The CDR3 is CASSEGTGGGYGYTF. CDR3 nucleotide sequence: TGTGCCAGCAGTGAAGGGACAGGGGGTGGCTATGGCTACACCTTC.

Only a few counts were recorded for this clone. The rearrangement uses TRBV5-1 and TRBJ2-1; D gene ambiguous. This CDR3 region has 19 residues. Trimming left V 1 base short and J 1 base short, with 21 bases between. The germline gives CDR1 SGHRS, CDR2 YFSETQ. CDR3 in DNA: TGCGCCAGCAGCTTGACGAATAACCCCCGCGGCGAGTCCTACAATGAGCAGTTCTTC. Residues: CASSLTNNPRGESYNEQFF.

V usage is TRBV12-3 or TRBV12-4 and J usage is TRBJ2-5; no definite D call. Deletions cut 4 bases from V and 0 bases from J, with 6 bases between. The CDR3 extends over 13 amino acids. CDR3 region: CASSSSNQETQYF. Written as DNA, the CDR3 is TGTGCCAGCAGTTCAAGTAACCAAGAGACCCAGTACTTC.

The V call is TRBV20-1, the J call TRBJ1-2; D is uncertain. The germline CDR1 and CDR2 sequences are DFQATT and SNEGSKA (reference sequence). The CDR3 covers 12 residues. V was shortened by 3 bases and J by 3 bases, with 8 bases between the two germline ends. The CDR3 loop is CSASEQHYGYTF. As DNA, the CDR3 is TGCAGTGCTAGTGAACAGCACTATGGCTACACCTTC.

V gene TRBV11-2 combines with J gene TRBJ2-7, with D tentatively TRBD2 (7 bases). The CDR3 length is 16 residues. Germline V CDR1 and CDR2: SGHAT, FQNNGV. Trimming shortened V by 3 bases and J by 1 base, and 16 bases separated the two germline ends. CDR3: CASSLRGQGGSYEQYF. In nucleotides, the CDR3 is TGTGCCAGCAGCTTGCGGGGGCAGGGAGGGTCCTACGAGCAGTACTTC.

The chain is built from TRBV5-4 and TRBJ1-1; D remains unclear. This CDR3 is 13 amino acids long. The germline V and J ends were trimmed by 3 bases and 1 base, with 7 bases remaining between them. Per the germline V gene, CDR1 is SGHNT and CDR2 is YYREEE (reference sequence). CDR3 bases: TGTGCCAGCAGCTCCGTGGGGAACACTGAAGCTTTCTTT. It specifies CASSSVGNTEAFF. Full variable domain (remainder filled in from reference TRBV5-4 and TRBJ1-1): ETGVTQSPTHLIKTRGQQVTLRCSSQSGHNTVSWYQQALGQGPQFIFQYYREEENGRGNFPPRFSGLQFPNYSSELNVNALELDDSALYLCASSSVGNTEAFFGQGTRLTVV.

This clone was seen more than once but under ten times. The chain has TRBV15 and TRBJ2-7; D might be TRBD1 (5 bases). The germline gives CDR1 LNHNV, CDR2 YYDKDF (reference sequence). V was clipped by 5 bases and J by 3 bases, with 11 bases between them. This CDR3 contains 13 residues. The CDR3 region is CATSDYDSYEQYF. For the CDR3, the DNA is TGTGCCACCAGCGATTACGACAGCTACGAGCAGTACTTC. Full variable domain (remainder filled in from reference TRBV15 and TRBJ2-7): DAMVIQNPRYQVTQFGKPVTLSCSQTLNHNVMYWYQQKSSQAPKLLFHYYDKDFNNEADTPDNFQSRRPNTSFCFLDIRSPGLGDTAMYLCATSDYDSYEQYFGPGTRLTVT.

V usage is TRBV12-5 and J usage is TRBJ1-3; the match to TRBD1 covers 7 bases. Trimming removed 8 bases from V and 4 bases from J; junction bases left unmatched: 8. There are 14 residues in the CDR3. CDR1 LGHNT and CDR2 FRNRAP come from the germline V gene. The CDR3: CASHRGSEGNTIYF. The CDR3 DNA reads as TGTGCTAGTCACAGGGGATCGGAAGGAAACACCATATATTTT. Complete variable domain (other parts from reference TRBV12-5 and TRBJ1-3): DARVTQTPRHKVTEMGQEVTMRCQPILGHNTVFWYRQTMMQGLELLAYFRNRAPLDDSGMPKDRFSAEMPDATLATLKIQPSEPRDSAVYFCASHRGSEGNTIYFGEGSWLTVV.

V and J are TRBV19 and TRBJ2-7; TRBD1 aligns across 9 bases. Germline CDR1 is LNHDA and CDR2 is SQIVND (reference sequence). V dropped 7 bases and J dropped 5; count of bases not matched to a gene: 9. The length of the CDR3 is 14 residues. The CDR3 DNA sequence: TGTGCCAGTAACCGGCAGGGACAGGGTAACGAGCAGTACTTC. Its translation is CASNRQGQGNEQYF.

The chain recombines TRBV20-1 with TRBJ2-7; TRBD1 or TRBD2 may be the D gene (6 bases each). From germline, CDR1 is DFQATT and CDR2 SNEGSKA (reference sequence). The CDR3 contains 11 residues. Trimming removed 5 bases at V and 4 bases at J, with 9 bases between. The CDR3 is CSAVGGYEQYF. As DNA, the CDR3 is TGCAGTGCTGTAGGGGGGTACGAGCAGTACTTC.

The rearrangement joins TRBV7-5 to TRBJ2-6; TRBD1 is the table's D call, not checked against the DNA. TRBV7-5 represents a pseudogene. The CDR3 runs to 19 residues. The chain's CDR3 is CARSRIGTAHCSGANVLTF. Written as DNA, the CDR3 is TGTGCCAGAAGCAGAATCGGGACAGCCCATTGCTCTGGGGCCAACGTCCTGACTTTC.

The chain uses TRBV7-2 and TRBJ2-4; the D gene could be TRBD1 or TRBD2 (6 bases each). The CDR3 has 13 amino acids. The germline CDR1 and CDR2 sequences are SGHTA and FQGNSA. Trimming shortened V by 3 bases and J by 8 bases, and 11 bases separated the two germline ends. For the CDR3, the DNA is TGTGCCAGCAGCTTTTCGGAGGGGGACATTCAGTACTTC. Translating it yields CASSFSEGDIQYF.

The chain couples TRBV19 to TRBJ1-1, with a possible D match to TRBD1 (6 bases). Germline V gives CDR1 LNHDA, CDR2 SQIVND (reference sequence). With 4 bases removed from V and 7 bases from J, the gap between germline ends came to 10 bases. The CDR3 contains 12 residues. CDR3: CASSRATGEAFF. CDR3 DNA: TGTGCCAGTAGTAGAGCGACAGGTGAAGCTTTCTTT.

V is TRBV2 and J is TRBJ1-2, with D possibly being TRBD1 (5 bases). The CDR3 contains 12 residues. V lost 8 bases and J 10 bases, leaving 17 bases between the germline ends. Germline-derived CDR1 and CDR2 are SNHLY and FYNNEI. The CDR3 DNA reads TGTGCCAGCGAGGGTGGGACCGCTGCCTACACCTTC. The encoded protein is CASEGGTAAYTF. The complete variable domain, with remaining parts taken from reference TRBV2 and TRBJ1-2, reads EPEVTQTPSHQVTQMGQEVILRCVPISNHLYFYWYRQILGQKVEFLVSFYNNEISEKSEIFDDQFSVERPDGSNFTLKIRSTKLEDSAMYFCASEGGTAAYTFGSGTRLTVV.

The chain is built from TRBV30 and TRBJ1-5; D is uncertain. V was clipped by 0 bases and J by 5 bases, with 5 bases between them. Germline loops: CDR1 GTSNPN, CDR2 SVGIG (reference sequence). The CDR3 has 12 amino acids. In DNA form, the CDR3 reads TGTGCCTGGAGTGTACTTTATCAGCCCCAGCATTTT. Residues: CAWSVLYQPQHF. Complete variable domain (other parts from reference TRBV30 and TRBJ1-5): SQTIHQWPATLVQPVGSPLSLECTVEGTSNPNLYWYRQAAGRGLQLLFYSVGIGQISSEVPQNLSASRPQDRQFILSSKKLLLSDSGFYLCAWSVLYQPQHFGDGTRLSIL.

This chain links TRBV6-2 or TRBV6-3 with TRBJ2-7; no firm D call. Trimming removed 1 base at V and 6 bases at J, with 13 bases between. This CDR3 is 14 amino acids long. Germline V CDR1 and CDR2: MNHEY, SVGEGT. The CDR3 reads CASSYFIPAREQYF. The CDR3 DNA reads TGTGCCAGCAGTTACTTTATCCCGGCGCGCGAGCAGTACTTC.

About this clone: This sample includes further DNA sequences coding for the same CDR3. The chain couples TRBV9 to TRBJ1-1; a weak D match, TRBD1 (6 bases). The V end was cut by 2 bases, the J end by 4 bases, with 9 bases between. This CDR3 has 13 residues. Germline assignment: CDR1 SGDLS and CDR2 YYNGEE. CDR3 loop: CASSVGRGTEAFF. CDR3 sequence (DNA): TGTGCCAGCAGCGTCGGCAGGGGCACTGAAGCTTTCTTT.

The chain links TRBV19 to TRBJ1-5; the D is unclear. Trimming cost V 0 bases and J 1 base, with 10 bases left between them. Germline loops: CDR1 LNHDA, CDR2 SQIVND (reference sequence). The CDR3 consists of 16 residues. CDR3 DNA: TGTGCCAGTAGTATAGATCCCGAGAGAAGCAATCAGCCCCAGCATTTT. Translation: CASSIDPERSNQPQHF. The variable domain in full, completed from reference TRBV19 and TRBJ1-5, reads DGGITQSPKYLFRKEGQNVTLSCEQNLNHDAMYWYRQDPGQGLRLIYYSQIVNDFQKGDIAEGYSVSREKKESFPLTVTSAQKNPTAFYLCASSIDPERSNQPQHFGDGTRLSIL.